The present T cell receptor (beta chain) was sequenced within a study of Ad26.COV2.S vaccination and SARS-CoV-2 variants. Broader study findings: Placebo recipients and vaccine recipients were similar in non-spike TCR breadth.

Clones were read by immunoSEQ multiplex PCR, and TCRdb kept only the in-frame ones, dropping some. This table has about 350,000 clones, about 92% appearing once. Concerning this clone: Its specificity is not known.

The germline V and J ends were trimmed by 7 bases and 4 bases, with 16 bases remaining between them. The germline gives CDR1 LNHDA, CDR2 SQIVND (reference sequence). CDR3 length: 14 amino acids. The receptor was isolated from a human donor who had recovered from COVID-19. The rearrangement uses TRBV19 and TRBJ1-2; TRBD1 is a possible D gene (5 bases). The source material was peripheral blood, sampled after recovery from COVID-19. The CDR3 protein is CASNNGAPGYGYTF. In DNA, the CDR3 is TGTGCCAGTAACAACGGGGCCCCGGGCTATGGCTACACCTTC.